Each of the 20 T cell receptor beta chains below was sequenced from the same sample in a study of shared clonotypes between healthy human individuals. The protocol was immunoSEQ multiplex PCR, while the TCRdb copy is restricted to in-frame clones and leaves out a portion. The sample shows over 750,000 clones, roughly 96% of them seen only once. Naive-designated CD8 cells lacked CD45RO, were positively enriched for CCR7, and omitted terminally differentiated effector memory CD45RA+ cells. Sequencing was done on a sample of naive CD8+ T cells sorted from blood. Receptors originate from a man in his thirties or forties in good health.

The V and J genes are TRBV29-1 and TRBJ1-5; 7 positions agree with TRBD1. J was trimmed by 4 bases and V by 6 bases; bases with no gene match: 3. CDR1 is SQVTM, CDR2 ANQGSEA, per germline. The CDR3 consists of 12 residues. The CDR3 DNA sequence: TGCAGCGTCGGGACAGCAAATCAGCCCCAGCATTTT. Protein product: CSVGTANQPQHF.

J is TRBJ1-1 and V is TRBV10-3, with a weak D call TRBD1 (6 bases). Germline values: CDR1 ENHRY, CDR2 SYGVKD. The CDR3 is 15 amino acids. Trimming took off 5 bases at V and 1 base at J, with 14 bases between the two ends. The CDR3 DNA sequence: TGTGCCATCAGTAACCCACAGGGAACGAACACTGAAGCTTTCTTT. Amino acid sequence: CAISNPQGTNTEAFF.

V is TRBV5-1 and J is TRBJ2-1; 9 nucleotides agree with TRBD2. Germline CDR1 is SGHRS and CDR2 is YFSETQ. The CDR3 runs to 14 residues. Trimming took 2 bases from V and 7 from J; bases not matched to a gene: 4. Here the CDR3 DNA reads TGCGCCAGCAGCTTCCGGACTAGCGAGAATGAGCAGTTCTTC. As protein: CASSFRTSENEQFF.

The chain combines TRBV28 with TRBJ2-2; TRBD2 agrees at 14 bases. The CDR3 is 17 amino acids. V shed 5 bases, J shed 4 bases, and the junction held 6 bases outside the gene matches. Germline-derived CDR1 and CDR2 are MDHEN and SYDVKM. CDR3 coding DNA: TGTGCCAGCAGTACGGGACTAGCGGGAGATCCCACCGGGGAGCTGTTTTTT. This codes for CASSTGLAGDPTGELFF.

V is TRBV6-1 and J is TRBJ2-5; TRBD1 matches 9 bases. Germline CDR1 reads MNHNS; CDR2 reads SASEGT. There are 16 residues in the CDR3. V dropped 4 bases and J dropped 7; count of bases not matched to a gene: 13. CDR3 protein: CASSAPPGQGSGTQYF. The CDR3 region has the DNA TGTGCCAGCAGTGCCCCGCCGGGACAGGGTAGCGGGACCCAGTACTTC.

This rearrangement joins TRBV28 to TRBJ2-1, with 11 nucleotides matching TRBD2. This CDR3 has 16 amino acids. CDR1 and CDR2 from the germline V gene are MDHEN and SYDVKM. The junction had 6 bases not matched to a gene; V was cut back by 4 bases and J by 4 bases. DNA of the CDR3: TGTGCCAGCAGTTCCACTAGCGGGAGTGTATACAATGAGCAGTTCTTC. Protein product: CASSSTSGSVYNEQFF.

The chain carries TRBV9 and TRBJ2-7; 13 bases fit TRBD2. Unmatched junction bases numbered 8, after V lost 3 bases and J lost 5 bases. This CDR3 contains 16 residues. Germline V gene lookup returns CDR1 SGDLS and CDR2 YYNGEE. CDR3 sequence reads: CASSEGGLAGTHEQYF. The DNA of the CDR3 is TGTGCCAGCAGCGAGGGGGGACTAGCGGGGACCCACGAGCAGTACTTC.

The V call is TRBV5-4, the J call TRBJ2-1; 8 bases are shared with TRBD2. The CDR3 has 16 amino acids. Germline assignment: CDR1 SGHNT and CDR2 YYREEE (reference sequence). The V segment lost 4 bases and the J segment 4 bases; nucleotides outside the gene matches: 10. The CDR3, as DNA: TGTGCCAGCAGCCCGGCGGGACTAGGGAGTTACAATGAGCAGTTCTTC. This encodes CASSPAGLGSYNEQFF.

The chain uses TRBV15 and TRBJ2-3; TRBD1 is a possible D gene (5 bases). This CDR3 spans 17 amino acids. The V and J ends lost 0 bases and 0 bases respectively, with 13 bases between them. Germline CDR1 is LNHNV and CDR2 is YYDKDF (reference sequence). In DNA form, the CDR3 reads TGTGCCACCAGCAGAGATCTAGAGACAGCTAGCACAGATACGCAGTATTTT. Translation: CATSRDLETASTDTQYF. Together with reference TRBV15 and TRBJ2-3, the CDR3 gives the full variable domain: DAMVIQNPRYQVTQFGKPVTLSCSQTLNHNVMYWYQQKSSQAPKLLFHYYDKDFNNEADTPDNFQSRRPNTSFCFLDIRSPGLGDTAMYLCATSRDLETASTDTQYFGPGTRLTVL.

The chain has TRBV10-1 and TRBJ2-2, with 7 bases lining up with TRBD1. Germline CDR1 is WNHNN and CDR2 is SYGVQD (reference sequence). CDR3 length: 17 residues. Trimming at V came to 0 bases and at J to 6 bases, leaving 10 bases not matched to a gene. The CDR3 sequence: CASSESIRTGEAGELFF. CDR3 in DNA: TGCGCCAGCAGTGAGTCGATTCGAACAGGGGAAGCCGGGGAGCTGTTTTTT.

CDR3 in DNA: TGTGCCAGCAGTACCTCCGGGGCCCTAAATCAGCCCCAGCATTTT. It translates to CASSTSGALNQPQHF. The rearrangement links TRBV2 to TRBJ1-5; tentative D call: TRBD1 (5 bases). The ends were cut back, 5 bases at V and 4 bases at J, with 15 bases in the middle. CDR1 is SNHLY and CDR2 is FYNNEI in the germline V gene. The CDR3 has 15 amino acids.

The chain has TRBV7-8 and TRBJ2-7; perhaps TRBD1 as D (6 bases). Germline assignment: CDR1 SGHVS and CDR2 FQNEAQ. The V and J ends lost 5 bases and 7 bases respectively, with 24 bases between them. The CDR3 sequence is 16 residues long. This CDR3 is CASSLWAGTSPGEQYF. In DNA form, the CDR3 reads TGTGCCAGCAGCCTATGGGCCGGGACATCGCCGGGAGAGCAGTACTTC.

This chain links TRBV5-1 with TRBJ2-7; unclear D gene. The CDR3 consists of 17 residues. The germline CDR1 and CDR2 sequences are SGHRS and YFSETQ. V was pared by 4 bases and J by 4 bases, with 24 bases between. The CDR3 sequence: CASSGMDYRISFYEQYF. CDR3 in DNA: TGCGCCAGCAGCGGCATGGATTACAGAATATCATTTTACGAGCAGTACTTC.

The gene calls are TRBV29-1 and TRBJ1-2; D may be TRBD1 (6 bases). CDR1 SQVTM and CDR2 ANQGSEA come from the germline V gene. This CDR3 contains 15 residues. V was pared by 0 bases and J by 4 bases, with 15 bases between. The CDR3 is CSVEDHAGGGYGYTF. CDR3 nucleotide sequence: TGCAGCGTTGAAGATCATGCAGGAGGGGGCTATGGCTACACCTTC.

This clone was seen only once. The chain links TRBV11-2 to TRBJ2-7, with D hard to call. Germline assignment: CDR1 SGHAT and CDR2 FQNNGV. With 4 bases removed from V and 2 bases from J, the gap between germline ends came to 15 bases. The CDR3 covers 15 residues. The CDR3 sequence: CASSSGTELPYEQYF. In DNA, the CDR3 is TGTGCCAGCAGCTCAGGTACAGAGCTTCCCTACGAGCAGTACTTC.

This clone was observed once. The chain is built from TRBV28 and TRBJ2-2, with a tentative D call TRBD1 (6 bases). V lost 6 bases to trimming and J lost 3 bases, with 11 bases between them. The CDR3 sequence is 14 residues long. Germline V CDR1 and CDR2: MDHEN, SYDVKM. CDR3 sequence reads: CASSAGTYTGELFF. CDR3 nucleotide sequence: TGTGCCAGCAGCGCCGGGACATACACCGGGGAGCTGTTTTTT.

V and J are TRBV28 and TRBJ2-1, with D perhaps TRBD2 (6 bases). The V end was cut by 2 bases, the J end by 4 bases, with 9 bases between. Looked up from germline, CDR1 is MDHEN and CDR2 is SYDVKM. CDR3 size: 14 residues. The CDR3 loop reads CASSLARGYNEQFF. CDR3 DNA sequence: TGTGCCAGCAGTTTAGCTCGGGGGTACAATGAGCAGTTCTTC.

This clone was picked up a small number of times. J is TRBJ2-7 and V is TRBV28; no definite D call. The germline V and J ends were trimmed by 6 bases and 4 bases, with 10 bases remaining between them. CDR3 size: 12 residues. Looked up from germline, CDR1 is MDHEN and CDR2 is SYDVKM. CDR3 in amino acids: CASSIRRYEQYF. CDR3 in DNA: TGTGCCAGCAGCATTCGGCGATACGAGCAGTACTTC.

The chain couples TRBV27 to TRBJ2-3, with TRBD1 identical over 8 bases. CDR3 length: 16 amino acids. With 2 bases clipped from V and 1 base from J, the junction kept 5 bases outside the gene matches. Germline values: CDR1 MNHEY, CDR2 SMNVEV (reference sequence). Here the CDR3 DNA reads TGTGCCAGCAGTTTAGACAGGGGAGTCGGCACAGATACGCAGTATTTT. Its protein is CASSLDRGVGTDTQYF.

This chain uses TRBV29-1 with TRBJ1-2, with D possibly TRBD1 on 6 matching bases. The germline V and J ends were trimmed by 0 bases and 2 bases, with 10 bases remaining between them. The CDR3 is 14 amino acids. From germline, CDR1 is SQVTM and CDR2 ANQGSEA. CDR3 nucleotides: TGCAGCGTTGAAGATCAGGGGTCCAACTATGGCTACACCTTC. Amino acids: CSVEDQGSNYGYTF.